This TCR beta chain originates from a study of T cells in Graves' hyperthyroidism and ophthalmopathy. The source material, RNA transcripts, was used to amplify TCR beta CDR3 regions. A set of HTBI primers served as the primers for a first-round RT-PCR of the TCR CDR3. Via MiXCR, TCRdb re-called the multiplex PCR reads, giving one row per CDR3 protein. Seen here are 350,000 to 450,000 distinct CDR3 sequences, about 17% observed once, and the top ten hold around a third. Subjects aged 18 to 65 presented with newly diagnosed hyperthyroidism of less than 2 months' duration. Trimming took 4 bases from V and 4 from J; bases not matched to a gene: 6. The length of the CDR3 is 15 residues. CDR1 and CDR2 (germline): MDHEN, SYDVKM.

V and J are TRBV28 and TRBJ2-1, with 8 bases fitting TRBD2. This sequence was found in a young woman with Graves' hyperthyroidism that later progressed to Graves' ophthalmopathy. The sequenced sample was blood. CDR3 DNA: TGTGCCAGCAGTTCCCCGGGACTAGATTACAATGAGCAGTTCTTC. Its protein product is CASSSPGLDYNEQFF.